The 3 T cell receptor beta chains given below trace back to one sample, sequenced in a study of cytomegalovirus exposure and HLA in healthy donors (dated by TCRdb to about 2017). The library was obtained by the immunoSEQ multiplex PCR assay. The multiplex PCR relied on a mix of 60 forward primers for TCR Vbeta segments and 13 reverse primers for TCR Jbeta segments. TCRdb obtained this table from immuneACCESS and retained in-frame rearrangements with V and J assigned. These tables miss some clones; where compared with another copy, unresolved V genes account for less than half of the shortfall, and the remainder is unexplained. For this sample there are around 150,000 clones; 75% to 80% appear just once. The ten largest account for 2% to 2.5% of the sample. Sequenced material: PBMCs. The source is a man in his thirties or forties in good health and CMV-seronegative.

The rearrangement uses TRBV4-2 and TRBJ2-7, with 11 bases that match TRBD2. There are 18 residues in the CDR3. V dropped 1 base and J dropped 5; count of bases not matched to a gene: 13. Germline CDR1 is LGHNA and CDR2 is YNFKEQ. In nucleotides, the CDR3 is TGTGCCAGCAGCCAAGGAGGGCTAGCGGGAGGAGGCGGGAACGAGCAGTACTTC. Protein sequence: CASSQGGLAGGGGNEQYF.

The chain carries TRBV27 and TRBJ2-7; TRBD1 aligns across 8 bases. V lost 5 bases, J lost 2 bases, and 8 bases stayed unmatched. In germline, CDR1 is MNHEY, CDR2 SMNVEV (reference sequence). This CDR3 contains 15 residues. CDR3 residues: CASSLGTGGAYEQYF. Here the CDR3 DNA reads TGTGCCAGCAGTCTAGGGACAGGTGGCGCCTACGAGCAGTACTTC.

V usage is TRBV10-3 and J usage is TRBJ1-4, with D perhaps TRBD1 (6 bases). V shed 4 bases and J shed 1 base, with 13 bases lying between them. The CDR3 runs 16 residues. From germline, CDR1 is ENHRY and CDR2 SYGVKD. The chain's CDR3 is CAISATTGRTNEKLFF. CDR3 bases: TGTGCCATCAGTGCCACTACAGGGCGAACTAATGAAAAACTGTTTTTT.